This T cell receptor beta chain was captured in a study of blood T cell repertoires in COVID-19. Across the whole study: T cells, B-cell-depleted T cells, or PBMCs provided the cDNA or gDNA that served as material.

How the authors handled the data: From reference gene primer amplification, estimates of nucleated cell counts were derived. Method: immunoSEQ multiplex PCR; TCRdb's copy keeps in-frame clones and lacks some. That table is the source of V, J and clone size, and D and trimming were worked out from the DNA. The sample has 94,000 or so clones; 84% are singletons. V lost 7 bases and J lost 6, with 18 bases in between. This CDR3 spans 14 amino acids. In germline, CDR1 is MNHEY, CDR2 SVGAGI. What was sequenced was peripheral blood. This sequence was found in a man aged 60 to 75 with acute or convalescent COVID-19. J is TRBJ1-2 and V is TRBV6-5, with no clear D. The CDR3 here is CASNQGGLVNGYTF. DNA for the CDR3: TGTGCCAGCAACCAAGGAGGCCTTGTTAATGGCTACACCTTC.